These 11 T cell receptor beta chains came from one sample sequenced in a study of cytomegalovirus exposure and HLA in healthy donors. The repertoire was sequenced with immunoSEQ multiplex PCR; TCRdb's copy has only in-frame clones and lacks some. The sample carries 150,000 to 200,000 clones, more than 70% recorded once. The sample consisted of PBMCs. The origin of the receptors is a woman between 18 and 29 years old in good health and CMV-seronegative.

This clone has a single count. The CDR3 region has the DNA TGTGCCAGCAATAGGGGACACGGGGCCGGGGAGCTGTTTTTT. Its translation is CASNRGHGAGELFF. The chain has TRBV27 and TRBJ2-2; D is possibly TRBD1 (6 bases). The germline V gene has CDR1 MNHEY and CDR2 SMNVEV (reference sequence). CDR3 length equals 14 residues. V was pared by 7 bases and J by 6 bases, with 15 bases between.

J is TRBJ2-7 and V is TRBV29-1; 9 nucleotides agree with TRBD1. The CDR3 covers 12 residues. J gave up 7 bases and V 6 bases, and 7 bases lay outside the gene matches. Germline V gene lookup returns CDR1 SQVTM and CDR2 ANQGSEA. The CDR3 loop reads CSVRTGVKEQYF. The CDR3 DNA reads TGCAGCGTGAGGACAGGGGTAAAAGAGCAGTACTTC.

The chain uses TRBV5-1 and TRBJ1-1, with 9 bases that match TRBD1. The CDR3 is 13 residues long. Germline V gene data show CDR1 as SGHRS and CDR2 as YFSETQ. The V segment lost 4 bases and the J segment 6 bases; nucleotides outside the gene matches: 4. CDR3 sequence (DNA): TGCGCCAGCAGCAAAACAGGGGGCCCTGAAGCTTTCTTT. Translated: CASSKTGGPEAFF.

The chain has TRBV5-1 and TRBJ2-6, with D tentatively TRBD1 (5 bases). V lost 0 bases to trimming and J lost 0 bases, with 10 bases between them. The CDR3 extends over 17 amino acids. In germline, CDR1 is SGHRS, CDR2 YFSETQ. CDR3 amino acids: CASSLATGLSGANVLTF. Here the CDR3 DNA reads TGCGCCAGCAGCTTGGCCACAGGTCTCTCTGGGGCCAACGTCCTGACTTTC.

A single count supports this clone. The gene calls are TRBV11-2 and TRBJ2-5, with D tentatively TRBD1 (6 bases). The CDR3 is 17 amino acids. Germline-derived CDR1 and CDR2 are SGHAT and FQNNGV. Between the trimmed V and J ends, which lost 2 bases and 0 bases, there was a span of 16 bases. The CDR3: CASSLIRTEPYQETQYF. For the CDR3, the DNA is TGTGCCAGCAGCTTAATTCGGACAGAACCGTACCAAGAGACCCAGTACTTC. The whole variable domain, filled in from reference TRBV11-2 and TRBJ2-5, reads EAGVAQSPRYKIIEKRQSVAFWCNPISGHATLYWYQQILGQGPKLLIQFQNNGVVDDSQLPKDRFSAERLKGVDSTLKIQPAKLEDSAVYLCASSLIRTEPYQETQYFGPGTRLLVL.

The rearrangement links TRBV6-5 to TRBJ1-1; TRBD1 matches at 8 bases. Germline lookup yields CDR1 MNHEY and CDR2 SVGAGI. CDR3 length: 15 amino acids. J was trimmed by 4 bases and V by 8 bases; bases with no gene match: 12. CDR3 loop: CASCGLDRVSTEAFF. The CDR3 DNA follows: TGTGCCAGCTGCGGGTTGGACAGGGTGAGCACTGAAGCTTTCTTT.

This chain connects TRBV19 to TRBJ2-5; a weak D match, TRBD2 (5 bases). Trimming removed 4 bases at V and 1 base at J, with 10 bases between. The CDR3 consists of 14 residues. Germline V gene lookup returns CDR1 LNHDA and CDR2 SQIVND (reference sequence). The chain's CDR3 is CASSTRGTQETQYF. Written as DNA, the CDR3 is TGTGCCAGTAGTACCCGGGGAACCCAAGAGACCCAGTACTTC.

The rearrangement links TRBV5-1 to TRBJ1-4; perhaps TRBD1 as D (6 bases). Germline V gene data show CDR1 as SGHRS and CDR2 as YFSETQ. V was shortened by 3 bases and J by 5 bases, with 14 bases between the two germline ends. This CDR3 region has 15 residues. This CDR3 reads CASSYDRYLNEKLFF. CDR3 in DNA: TGCGCCAGCAGCTATGACAGGTACCTGAATGAAAAACTGTTTTTT.

The chain is built from TRBV11-2 and TRBJ2-1; TRBD2 aligns across 13 bases. Trimming at V came to 3 bases and at J to 9 bases, leaving 5 bases not matched to a gene. The V gene's germline CDR1 is SGHAT and CDR2 FQNNGV. This CDR3 comprises 15 residues. The CDR3 coding sequence is TGTGCCAGCAGCTTGGGGACTAGCGGGACGATTGAGCAGTTCTTC. Protein product: CASSLGTSGTIEQFF.

The chain links TRBV4-1 to TRBJ1-2; 7 positions agree with TRBD1. V gave up 1 base and J gave up 4 bases; unmatched junction bases: 9. CDR3 length: 16 residues. Per the germline V gene, CDR1 is MGHRA and CDR2 is YSYEKL. DNA for the CDR3: TGCGCCAGCAGCCAAGTTGGACAGGCGCCACTCTATGGCTACACCTTC. This sequence encodes CASSQVGQAPLYGYTF.

Only one count was recorded for this clone. The chain carries TRBV5-1 and TRBJ2-5; TRBD1 agrees at 9 bases. With V trimmed by 4 bases and J by 5 bases, 9 bases remained unmatched. The CDR3 sequence is 15 residues long. The germline gives CDR1 SGHRS, CDR2 YFSETQ. The CDR3 loop reads CASSTGQGFGETQYF. In nucleotides, the CDR3 is TGCGCCAGCAGCACCGGACAGGGGTTCGGGGAGACCCAGTACTTC.